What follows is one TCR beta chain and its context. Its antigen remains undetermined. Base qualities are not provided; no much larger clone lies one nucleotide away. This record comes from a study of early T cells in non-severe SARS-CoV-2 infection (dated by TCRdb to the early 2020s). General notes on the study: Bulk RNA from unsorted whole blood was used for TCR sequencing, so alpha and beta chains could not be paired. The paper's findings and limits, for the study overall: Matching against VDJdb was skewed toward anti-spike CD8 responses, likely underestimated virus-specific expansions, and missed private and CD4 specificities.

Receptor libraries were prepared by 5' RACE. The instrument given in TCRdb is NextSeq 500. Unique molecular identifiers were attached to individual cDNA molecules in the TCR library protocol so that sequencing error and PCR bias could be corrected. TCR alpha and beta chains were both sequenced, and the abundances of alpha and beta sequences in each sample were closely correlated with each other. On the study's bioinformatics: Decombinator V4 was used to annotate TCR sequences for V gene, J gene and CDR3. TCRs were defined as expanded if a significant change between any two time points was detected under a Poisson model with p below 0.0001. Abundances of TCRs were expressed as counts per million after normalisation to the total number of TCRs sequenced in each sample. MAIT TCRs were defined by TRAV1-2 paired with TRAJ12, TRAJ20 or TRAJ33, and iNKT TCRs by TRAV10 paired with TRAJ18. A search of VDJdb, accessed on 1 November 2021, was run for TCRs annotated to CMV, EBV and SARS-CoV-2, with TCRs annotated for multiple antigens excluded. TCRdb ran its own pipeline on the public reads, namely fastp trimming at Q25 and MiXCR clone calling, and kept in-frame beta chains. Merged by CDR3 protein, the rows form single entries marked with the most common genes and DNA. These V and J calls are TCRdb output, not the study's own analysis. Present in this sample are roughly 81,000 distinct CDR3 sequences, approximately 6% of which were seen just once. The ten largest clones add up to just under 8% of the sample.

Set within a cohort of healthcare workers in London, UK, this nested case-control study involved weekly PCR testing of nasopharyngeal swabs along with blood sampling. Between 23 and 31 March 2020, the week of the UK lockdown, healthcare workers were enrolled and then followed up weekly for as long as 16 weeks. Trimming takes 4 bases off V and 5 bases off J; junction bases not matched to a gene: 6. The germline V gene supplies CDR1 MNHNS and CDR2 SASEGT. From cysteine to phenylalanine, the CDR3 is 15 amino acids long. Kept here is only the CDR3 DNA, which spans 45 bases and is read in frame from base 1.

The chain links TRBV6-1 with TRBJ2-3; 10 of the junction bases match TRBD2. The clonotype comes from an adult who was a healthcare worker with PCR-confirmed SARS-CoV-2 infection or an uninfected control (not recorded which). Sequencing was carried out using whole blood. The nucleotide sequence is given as TGTGCCAGCAGTGTTAGCGGGGGGTCCGGAGATACGCAGTATTTT. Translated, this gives CASSVSGGSGDTQYF.